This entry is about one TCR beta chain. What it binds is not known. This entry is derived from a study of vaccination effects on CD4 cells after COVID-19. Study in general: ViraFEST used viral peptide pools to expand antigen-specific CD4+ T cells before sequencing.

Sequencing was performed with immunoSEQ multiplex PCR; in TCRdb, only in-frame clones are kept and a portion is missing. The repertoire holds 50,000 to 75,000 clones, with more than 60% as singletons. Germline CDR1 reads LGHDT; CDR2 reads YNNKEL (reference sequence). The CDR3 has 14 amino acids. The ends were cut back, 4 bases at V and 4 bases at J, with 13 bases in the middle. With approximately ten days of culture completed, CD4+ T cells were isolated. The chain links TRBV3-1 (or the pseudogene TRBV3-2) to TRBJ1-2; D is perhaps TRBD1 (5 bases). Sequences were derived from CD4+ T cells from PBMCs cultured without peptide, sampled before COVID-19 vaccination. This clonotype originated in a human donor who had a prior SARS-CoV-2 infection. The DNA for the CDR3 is TGTGCCAGCAGCCCCCTTGGGGGGGGCTATGGCTACACCTTC. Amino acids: CASSPLGGGYGYTF.